This T cell receptor (beta chain) was sequenced during a study of PD-L1 blockade in urothelial cancer. Study-level background: Atezolizumab was started by patients in 2014 at 1,200 mg intravenously every 3 weeks. Samples of blood were analyzed 3 weeks (second dose) and 6 weeks after treatment start. Counts from blood samples showed a median of roughly 140,000 T cells.

Germline loops: CDR1 SGHVS, CDR2 FQNEAQ. V was pared by 5 bases and J by 13 bases, with 10 bases of the junction left unmatched. The CDR3 consists of 14 residues. Spiked synthetic TCR analogs estimated absolute template abundance per PCR. Clones were sequenced by immunoSEQ multiplex PCR, and TCRdb holds only the in-frame ones, with some missing. The data show 120,000 or so clones, 86% seen once. Time point in this sample: peripheral blood 6 weeks after treatment start. This specimen consisted of PBMCs, obtained around atezolizumab (anti-PD-L1) treatment. The TCR sequence derives from a man between 50 and 59 years old with urothelial cancer. The gene calls are TRBV7-8 and TRBJ1-6, with 8 bases identical to TRBD1. The CDR3 sequence: CASSRGQVFLPLHF. The CDR3, as DNA: TGTGCCAGCAGCAGGGGACAGGTCTTTCTGCCCCTCCACTTT.